This TCR beta chain was captured in a study of blood T cell repertoires in COVID-19. Turning to the study itself: Sources were T cells, B-cell-depleted T cells, or PBMCs; the material itself was cDNA or gDNA.

Generated by immunoSEQ multiplex PCR, the TCRdb table keeps only in-frame clones and is missing some. The sample lists tens of thousands of clones; around nine tenths were seen once. Only one count was recorded for this clone. The sequencing sample was made of peripheral blood. This receptor was obtained from a man between 60 and 70 years old with acute or convalescent COVID-19.

CDR3 nucleotide sequence: TGTGCCAGTAAGGCGCAGGCGGGACGGCCCCAGCATTTT. Amino acid sequence: CASKAQAGRPQHF. The genes are TRBV19 and TRBJ1-5; D perhaps matches TRBD1 (5 bases). This CDR3 has 13 residues. Trimming pared 7 bases from V and 9 bases from J, leaving 16 bases between. Per the germline V gene, CDR1 is LNHDA and CDR2 is SQIVND (reference sequence). Supplemented by reference TRBV19 and TRBJ1-5, the full variable domain reads DGGITQSPKYLFRKEGQNVTLSCEQNLNHDAMYWYRQDPGQGLRLIYYSQIVNDFQKGDIAEGYSVSREKKESFPLTVTSAQKNPTAFYLCASKAQAGRPQHFGDGTRLSIL.